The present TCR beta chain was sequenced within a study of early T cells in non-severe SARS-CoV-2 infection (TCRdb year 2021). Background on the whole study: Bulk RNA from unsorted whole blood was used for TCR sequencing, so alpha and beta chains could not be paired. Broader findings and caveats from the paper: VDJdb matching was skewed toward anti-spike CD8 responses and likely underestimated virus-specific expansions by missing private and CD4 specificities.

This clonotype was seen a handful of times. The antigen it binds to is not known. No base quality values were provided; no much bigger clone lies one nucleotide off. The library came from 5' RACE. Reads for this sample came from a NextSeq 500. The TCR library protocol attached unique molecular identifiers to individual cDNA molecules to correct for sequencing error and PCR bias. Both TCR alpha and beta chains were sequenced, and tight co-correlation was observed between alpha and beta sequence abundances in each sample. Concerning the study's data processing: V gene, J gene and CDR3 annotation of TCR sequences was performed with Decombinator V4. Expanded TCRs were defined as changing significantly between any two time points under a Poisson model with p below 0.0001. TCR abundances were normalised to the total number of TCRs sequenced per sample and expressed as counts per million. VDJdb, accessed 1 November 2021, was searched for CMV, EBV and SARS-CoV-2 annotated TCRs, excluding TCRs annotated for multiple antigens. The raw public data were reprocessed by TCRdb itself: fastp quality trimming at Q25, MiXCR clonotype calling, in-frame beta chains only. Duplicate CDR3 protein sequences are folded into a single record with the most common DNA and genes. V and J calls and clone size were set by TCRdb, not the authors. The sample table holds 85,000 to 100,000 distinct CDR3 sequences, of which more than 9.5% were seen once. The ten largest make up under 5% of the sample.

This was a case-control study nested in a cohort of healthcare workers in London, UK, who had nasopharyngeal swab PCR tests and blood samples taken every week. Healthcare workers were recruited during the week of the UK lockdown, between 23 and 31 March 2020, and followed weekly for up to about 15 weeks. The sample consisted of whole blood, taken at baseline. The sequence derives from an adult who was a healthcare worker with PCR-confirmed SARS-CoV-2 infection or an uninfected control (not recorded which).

The CDR3 region reads CSVVRLAGDPYEQYF. The DNA is as follows: TGCAGCGTCGTTAGACTAGCGGGAGATCCCTACGAGCAGTACTTC. The chain is made from TRBV29-1 and TRBJ2-7, with 12 junctional bases fitting TRBD2. From a lookup of the germline V gene, CDR1 and CDR2 are SQVTM and ANQGSEA. Reading from cysteine to phenylalanine, the CDR3 counts 15 amino acids. Just the 45-base CDR3 DNA is kept, in frame starting at base 1. V is trimmed back by 6 bases and J by 2 bases, and the junction contains 8 bases that no gene match accounts for.